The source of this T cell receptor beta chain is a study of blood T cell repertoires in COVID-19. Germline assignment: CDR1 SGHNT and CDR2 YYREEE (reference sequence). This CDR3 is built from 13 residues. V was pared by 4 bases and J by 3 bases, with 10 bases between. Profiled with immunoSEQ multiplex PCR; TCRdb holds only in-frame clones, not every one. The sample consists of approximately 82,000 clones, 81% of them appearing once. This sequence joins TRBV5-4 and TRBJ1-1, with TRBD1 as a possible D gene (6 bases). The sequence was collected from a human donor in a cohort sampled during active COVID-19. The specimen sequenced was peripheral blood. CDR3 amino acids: CASSAGTHTEAFF. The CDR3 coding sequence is TGTGCCAGCAGCGCCGGGACACACACTGAAGCTTTCTTT.